Each of the 6 T cell receptor beta chains below was sequenced from the same sample in a study of breast tumors, draining lymph nodes, adjacent tissues. TCRdb independently ran MiXCR on the multiplex PCR reads; one entry per CDR3 protein. The table lists about 35,000 distinct CDR3 sequences, about 36% of them singletons, with roughly a tenth in the top ten. Specimen: breast tumor tissue. The receptors stem from a female donor with breast cancer. Some clones in this sample may be carry-over from other donors' samples.

To note about this clonotype: A much more abundant neighbour one base away suggests this may be a read error. The chain uses TRBV13 and TRBJ2-3; TRBD1 agrees at 10 bases. The germline V gene has CDR1 PRHDT and CDR2 FYEKMQ (reference sequence). Losses at the gene ends were 3 bases for V and 4 bases for J; bases not matched to a gene: 7. The CDR3 runs to 16 residues. The CDR3 protein is CASSFPGQGRADTQYF. The CDR3 coding sequence is TGTGCCAGCAGCTTCCCGGGACAGGGGAGGGCAGATACGCAGTATTTT.

V usage is TRBV5-4 and J usage is TRBJ2-1; 10 bases agree with TRBD2. The germline CDR1 and CDR2 sequences are SGHNT and YYREEE (reference sequence). This CDR3 is 11 amino acids long. V lost 6 bases to trimming and J lost 10 bases; unmatched junction nucleotides: 1. CDR3 protein: CASKREGEQFF. Here the CDR3 DNA reads TGTGCCAGCAAGCGGGAGGGGGAGCAGTTCTTC.

The rearrangement links TRBV24-1 to TRBJ2-1; 8 bases line up with TRBD1. Per germline, CDR1 KGHDR and CDR2 SFDVKD. This CDR3 comprises 19 residues. Germline trimming cut 8 bases from V and 5 bases from J; bases unmatched to any gene: 22. Here the CDR3 DNA reads TGTGCCACCACGGCTGAGGACAGGGTTGGGTTAGCTGGGAACAATGAGCAGTTCTTC. It yields the protein CATTAEDRVGLAGNNEQFF.

Comments on this clonotype: One end of the junction varies from germline; a read error may be responsible. This chain joins TRBV20-1 and TRBJ1-6; no reliable D call. Germline V lookup: CDR1 DFQATT, CDR2 SNEGSKA (reference sequence). The CDR3 consists of 16 residues. In DNA form, the CDR3 reads TGCAGCGCTAAGGACCCTCAGAGCTCCTATAATTCACCCCTCCACTTT. This codes for CSAKDPQSSYNSPLHF.

The table lists this clonotype with many counts. The chain carries TRBV5-1 and TRBJ2-3; tentative D call: TRBD1 (5 bases). With 5 bases removed from V and 8 bases from J, the gap between germline ends came to 15 bases. CDR1 SGHRS and CDR2 YFSETQ come from the germline V gene. The CDR3 runs 13 residues. The CDR3 region has the DNA TGCGCCAGCAGTACGGACATTCTGTCTACGCAGTATTTT. It encodes CASSTDILSTQYF. The variable domain in full, completed from reference TRBV5-1 and TRBJ2-3, reads KAGVTQTPRYLIKTRGQQVTLSCSPISGHRSVSWYQQTPGQGLQFLFEYFSETQRNKGNFPGRFSGRQFSNSRSEMNVSTLELGDSALYLCASSTDILSTQYFGPGTRLTVL.

This clonotype is a singleton in its sample. The rearrangement links TRBV20-1 to TRBJ2-1; the D gene is possibly TRBD2 (5 bases). Trimming took off 4 bases at V and 6 bases at J, with 22 bases between the two ends. The CDR3 is made up of 16 amino acids. Per germline, CDR1 DFQATT and CDR2 SNEGSKA (reference sequence). Written as DNA, the CDR3 is TGCAGTGCTAACTCTACAGCAGCCGGAGGCTTCAATGAGCAGTTCTTC. It is translated as CSANSTAAGGFNEQFF.